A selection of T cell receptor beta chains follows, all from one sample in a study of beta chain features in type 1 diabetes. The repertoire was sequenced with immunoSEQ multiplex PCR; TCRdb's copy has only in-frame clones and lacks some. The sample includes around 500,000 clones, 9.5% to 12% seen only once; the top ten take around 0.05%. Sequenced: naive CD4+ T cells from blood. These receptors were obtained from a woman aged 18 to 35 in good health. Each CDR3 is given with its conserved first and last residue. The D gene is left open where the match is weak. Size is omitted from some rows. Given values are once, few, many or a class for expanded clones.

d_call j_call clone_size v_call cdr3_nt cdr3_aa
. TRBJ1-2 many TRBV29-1 TGCAGCGTTGGTGTAGGAACCTATGGCTACACCTTC CSVGVGTYGYTF
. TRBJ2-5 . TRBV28 TGTGCCGCCCAAGGGGTTGGGGAGACCCAGTACTTC CAAQGVGETQYF
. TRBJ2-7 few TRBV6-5 TGTGCCAGCAGTTACTTATTCGGGCAGGGCCCCTACGAGCAGTACTTC CASSYLFGQGPYEQYF
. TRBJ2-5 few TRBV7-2 TGTGCCAGCAGCTTTGGCGGGGCTGGCTTGGAGACCCAGTACTTC CASSFGGAGLETQYF
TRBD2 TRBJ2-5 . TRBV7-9 TGTGCCAGCAGCCCGGGACTAGCGGGGAGTCAAGAGACCCAGTACTTC CASSPGLAGSQETQYF
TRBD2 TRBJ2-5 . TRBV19 TGTGCCAGTAAAGTACTAGCGGGGGCCAAAGAGACCCAGTACTTC CASKVLAGAKETQYF
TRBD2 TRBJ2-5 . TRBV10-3 TGTGCCATCAGTGCCGATCTAGCGGGGGGCGAGACCCAGTACTTC CAISADLAGGETQYF
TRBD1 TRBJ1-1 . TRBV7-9 TGTGCCAGCCCTAGGGACAGGGGATCGAACACTGAAGCTTTCTTT CASPRDRGSNTEAFF
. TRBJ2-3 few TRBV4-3 TGCGCCAGCAGCCAAGATATAGTGGCCGATACGCAGTATTTT CASSQDIVADTQYF
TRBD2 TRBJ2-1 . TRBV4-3 TGCGCCAGCAGCGGGTTGGGGGTAGCGGGATACCATGAGCAGTTCTTC CASSGLGVAGYHEQFF
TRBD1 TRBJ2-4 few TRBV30 TGTGCCTGGAGTGTATTGACAGGGGGGGACTTC CAWSVLTGGDF
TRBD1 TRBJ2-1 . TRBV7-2 TGTGCCAGCAGCTTAGGAGGGGGCGCGTACAATGAGCAGTTCTTC CASSLGGGAYNEQFF
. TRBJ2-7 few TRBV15 TGTGCCACCAGCAGAGACCAGCGGGACGAGCAGTACTTC CATSRDQRDEQYF
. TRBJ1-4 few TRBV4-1 TGCGCCAGCAGCCTCGGACAGCCAAATGAAAAACTGTTTTTT CASSLGQPNEKLFF
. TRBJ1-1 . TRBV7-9 TGTGCCAGCAGCTTAGTCGGCTTGACCACTGAAGCTTTCTTT CASSLVGLTTEAFF
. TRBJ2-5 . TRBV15 TGTGCCACCAGCAGAGATTGGGAGACCCAGTACTTC CATSRDWETQYF
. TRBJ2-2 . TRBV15 TGTGCCACCAGCAGAGGTGCAAGCTCTAACGGGGAGCTGTTTTTT CATSRGASSNGELFF
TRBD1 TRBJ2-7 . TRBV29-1 TGCAGCGTCAACTCCGGGACAGGCGTATACGAGCAGTACTTC CSVNSGTGVYEQYF
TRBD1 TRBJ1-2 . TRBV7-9 TGTGCCACCCTGAAAAAGACAGGGAGAAACTATGGCTACACCTTC CATLKKTGRNYGYTF
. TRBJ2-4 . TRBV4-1 TGCGCCAGCAGCCAAGTTTGGCAGGCTACAAACATTCAGTACTTC CASSQVWQATNIQYF
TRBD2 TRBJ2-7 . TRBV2 TGTGCCAGCAGTGTTGGGACTAGCGGGAGTCTCTCCTACGAGCAGTACTTC CASSVGTSGSLSYEQYF
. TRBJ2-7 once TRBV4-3 TGCGCCAGCAGCCAAGAGGTGCAGTCCTACGAGCAGTACTTC CASSQEVQSYEQYF
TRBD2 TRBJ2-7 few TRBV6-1 TGTGCCAGCAATAAGAAGCGGGAGAGTAACGAGCAGTACTTC CASNKKRESNEQYF
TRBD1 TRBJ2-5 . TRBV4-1 TGCGCCAGCAGCCAAGATTTCCAAGGGGGCAGACAAGAGACCCAGTACTTC CASSQDFQGGRQETQYF
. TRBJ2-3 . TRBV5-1 TGCGCCAGCAGCATCCACTTCGGAGGGGGCAACACAGATACGCAGTATTTT CASSIHFGGGNTDTQYF
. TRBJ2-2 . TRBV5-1 TGCGCCAGCAGCTTGGCAGGGACCGGGGAGCTGTTTTTT CASSLAGTGELFF
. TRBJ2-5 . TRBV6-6 TGTGCCAGCAGTTACGGGAGTTGGGAGACCCAGTACTTC CASSYGSWETQYF
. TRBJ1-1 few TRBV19 TGTGCCAGTAACCGATTCACGGGGGGGACTGAAGCTTTCTTT CASNRFTGGTEAFF
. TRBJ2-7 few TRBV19 TGTGCCAGTAGTACCGAGTACGAGCAGTACTTC CASSTEYEQYF
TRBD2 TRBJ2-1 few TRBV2 TGTGCCAGCAAAGGCCTAGCGGGAGCTTACAATGAGCAGTTCTTC CASKGLAGAYNEQFF
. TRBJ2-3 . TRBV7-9 TGTGCCAGCAGCTTATACGGGGGTAGCACAGATACGCAGTATTTT CASSLYGGSTDTQYF
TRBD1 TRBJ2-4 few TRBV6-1 TGTGCCAGCAACGGCGGACAGGGGTTAAACATTCAGTACTTC CASNGGQGLNIQYF
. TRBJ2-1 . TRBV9 TGTGCCAGCAGCGCGGGTAGCTCCTACAATGAGCAGTTCTTC CASSAGSSYNEQFF
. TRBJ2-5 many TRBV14 TGTGCCAGCAGCCAAGTCTACAGCCAAGAGACCCAGTACTTC CASSQVYSQETQYF
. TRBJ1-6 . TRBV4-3 TGCGCCAGCTCGGACCGCTCCTATAATTCACCCCTCCACTTT CASSDRSYNSPLHF
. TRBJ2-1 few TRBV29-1 TGCAGCAGCGGGACAGTTCCCTACAATGAGCAGTTCTTC CSSGTVPYNEQFF
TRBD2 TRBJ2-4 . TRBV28 TGTGCCAGCAGTTCTTGGCGGGGGGGCGTCCCCGCCAAAAACATTCAGTACTTC CASSSWRGGVPAKNIQYF
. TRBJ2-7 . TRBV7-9 TGTGCCAGCAGCTCGAGCGGAGGGGCGTACGAGCAGTACTTC CASSSSGGAYEQYF
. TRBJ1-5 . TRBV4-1 TGCGCCAGCAGCCCCTCCGAGGTTGAGCCCCAGCATTTT CASSPSEVEPQHF